Below are 23 T cell receptor beta chains sequenced from a single sample in a study of cytomegalovirus exposure and HLA in healthy donors. 60 Vbeta and 13 Jbeta primers were used in PCR. Only in-frame clones appear in the TCRdb table, and some are missing; sequencing was by immunoSEQ multiplex PCR. The sample lists some 120,000 clones; more than 75% were seen once. The specimen sequenced was PBMCs. These receptors came from a man in his forties in good health and CMV-seronegative.

This sequence joins TRBV19 and TRBJ2-3; TRBD1 might be the D (6 bases). CDR3 length: 14 amino acids. V lost 7 bases and J lost 0, with 11 bases in between. CDR1 is LNHDA and CDR2 is SQIVND in the germline V gene (reference sequence). The CDR3 is CASKPTGSTDTQYF. The DNA for the CDR3 is TGTGCCAGTAAACCGACAGGTAGCACAGATACGCAGTATTTT.

V is TRBV11-2 and J is TRBJ2-3; 7 nucleotides align to TRBD2. The V segment lost 0 bases and the J segment 4 bases; nucleotides outside the gene matches: 10. From germline, CDR1 is SGHAT and CDR2 FQNNGV. The CDR3 runs to 17 residues. For the CDR3, the DNA is TGTGCCAGCAGCTTAGAAAGAGGGAGGGGAAGGTCAGATACGCAGTATTTT. As protein: CASSLERGRGRSDTQYF.

This chain uses TRBV20-1 with TRBJ2-7; D not resolved. This CDR3 is built from 9 residues. Deletions cut 6 bases from V and 9 bases from J, with 9 bases between. CDR1 DFQATT and CDR2 SNEGSKA come from the germline V gene (reference sequence). For the CDR3, the DNA is TGCAGTGCCCCTACCGGGCAGTACTTC. Its protein product is CSAPTGQYF.

The chain employs TRBV7-9 and TRBJ2-7; TRBD2 aligns across 11 bases. Per the germline V gene, CDR1 is SEHNR and CDR2 is FQNEAQ (reference sequence). After removal of 2 bases from V and 4 bases from J, the junction contained 1 base not matched to a gene. The CDR3 has 14 residues. The CDR3 loop reads CASSLTSGGYEQYF. CDR3 DNA sequence: TGTGCCAGCAGCTTAACTAGCGGGGGTTACGAGCAGTACTTC. Looking up the rest from reference TRBV7-9 and TRBJ2-7 gives the full variable domain: DTGVSQNPRHKITKRGQNVTFRCDPISEHNRLYWYRQTLGQGPEFLTYFQNEAQLEKSRLLSDRFSAERPKGSFSTLEIQRTEQGDSAMYLCASSLTSGGYEQYFGPGTRLTVT.

The chain uses TRBV20-1 and TRBJ2-7, with D unclear. The CDR3 is made up of 11 amino acids. V was pared by 6 bases and J by 2 bases, with 8 bases between. Per germline, CDR1 DFQATT and CDR2 SNEGSKA (reference sequence). The CDR3 DNA reads TGCAGTGCCCCTCGGGCCTACGAGCAGTACTTC. Encoded protein: CSAPRAYEQYF.

The chain is built from TRBV14 and TRBJ1-2; 7 positions match TRBD1. The CDR3 totals 15 residues. V dropped 0 bases and J dropped 7; count of bases not matched to a gene: 8. The germline V gene has CDR1 SGHDN and CDR2 FVKESK. In nucleotides, the CDR3 is TGTGCCAGCAGCCAAGATCTTAGGGACAGTACTGGCTACACCTTC. This encodes CASSQDLRDSTGYTF.

The chain employs TRBV14 and TRBJ2-5, with D possibly matching TRBD1 (7 bases). V shed 3 bases and J shed 7 bases, with 12 bases lying between them. Germline CDR1 is SGHDN and CDR2 is FVKESK. The CDR3 covers 13 residues. The CDR3 here is CASSHQGGVTQYF. The DNA for the CDR3 is TGTGCCAGCAGCCACCAGGGGGGAGTGACCCAGTACTTC.

This clone came up once. The chain links TRBV7-9 to TRBJ1-1, with a tentative D call TRBD1 (6 bases). Looked up from germline, CDR1 is SEHNR and CDR2 is FQNEAQ (reference sequence). The CDR3 consists of 14 residues. V shed 5 bases and J shed 2 bases, with 12 bases lying between them. Written as DNA, the CDR3 is TGTGCCAGCAGCCCGACAGGAATTAACACTGAAGCTTTCTTT. Translated, it gives CASSPTGINTEAFF.

This clone has just one count. The chain uses TRBV6-6 and TRBJ2-5; D ambiguous. Deletions cut 2 bases from V and 3 bases from J, with 7 bases between. The length of the CDR3 is 13 residues. Germline loops: CDR1 MNHNY, CDR2 SVGAGI (reference sequence). The CDR3 bases are TGTGCCAGCAGTTACGACGGAGAAGAGACCCAGTACTTC. Its translation is CASSYDGEETQYF.

The J gene is TRBJ2-1, the V gene TRBV28; a possible D gene is TRBD2 (7 bases). Trimming removed 6 bases from V and 2 bases from J, with 11 bases in between. The CDR3 extends over 14 amino acids. CDR1 is MDHEN and CDR2 is SYDVKM in the germline V gene. The CDR3 DNA follows: TGTGCCAGCAGAAGGGGGGGGGCCTACAATGAGCAGTTCTTC. This sequence encodes CASRRGGAYNEQFF.

The rearrangement uses TRBV28 and TRBJ1-5; 9 bases match TRBD1. V gave up 6 bases and J gave up 5 bases; unmatched junction bases: 5. Germline CDR1 is MDHEN and CDR2 is SYDVKM. The CDR3 runs 14 residues. CDR3 sequence reads: CASRTGGRDQPQHF. DNA of the CDR3: TGTGCCAGCAGAACAGGGGGCAGAGATCAGCCCCAGCATTTT.

V usage is TRBV7-2 and J usage is TRBJ1-6, with 9 nucleotides matching TRBD1. After removal of 4 bases from V and 9 bases from J, the junction contained 7 bases not matched to a gene. CDR3 size: 15 residues. CDR1 and CDR2 (germline): SGHTA, FQGNSA. The DNA of the CDR3 is TGTGCCAGCAGCTCACAGGGGGCGCTCCTTTCACCCCTCCACTTT. Translation: CASSSQGALLSPLHF.

This clone appeared a single time. The gene calls are TRBV19 and TRBJ2-7, with 10 bases matching TRBD1. The CDR3 has 12 amino acids. The V gene's germline CDR1 is LNHDA and CDR2 SQIVND (reference sequence). CDR3 region: CATGTGAYEQYF. CDR3 nucleotide sequence: TGTGCGACCGGGACAGGGGCCTACGAGCAGTACTTC. The entire variable domain, with the rest obtained from reference TRBV19 and TRBJ2-7, is as follows: DGGITQSPKYLFRKEGQNVTLSCEQNLNHDAMYWYRQDPGQGLRLIYYSQIVNDFQKGDIAEGYSVSREKKESFPLTVTSAQKNPTAFYLCATGTGAYEQYFGPGTRLTVT.

This clone was detected only a few times. The J gene is TRBJ1-4, the V gene TRBV10-3; 9 positions match TRBD1. With V trimmed by 0 bases and J by 8 bases, 13 bases remained unmatched. Per germline, CDR1 ENHRY and CDR2 SYGVKD. This CDR3 region has 18 residues. CDR3 in DNA: TGTGCCATCAGTGAGTCGAACCCCCCGGGACAGGGAGGAGAAAAACTGTTTTTT. It yields the protein CAISESNPPGQGGEKLFF.

The chain joins TRBV30 to TRBJ1-3; D not resolved. The germline gives CDR1 GTSNPN, CDR2 SVGIG (reference sequence). The CDR3 consists of 12 residues. V was trimmed by 2 bases and J by 9 bases, leaving 11 bases between them. CDR3 protein: CAWSRRSGTIYF. DNA of the CDR3: TGTGCCTGGAGTCGCCGTTCAGGCACCATATATTTT.

The CDR3 protein is CSVEGGGGEAFF. DNA for the CDR3: TGCAGCGTTGAAGGGGGAGGAGGTGAAGCTTTCTTT. The V gene is TRBV29-1, the J gene TRBJ1-1; D uncertain. V was trimmed by 1 base and J by 7 bases, leaving 10 bases between them. Germline loops: CDR1 SQVTM, CDR2 ANQGSEA. This CDR3 spans 12 amino acids.

V gene TRBV7-3 combines with J gene TRBJ2-7; D may be TRBD1 (6 bases). This CDR3 has 15 amino acids. Trimming shortened V by 1 base and J by 3 bases, and 13 bases separated the two germline ends. Germline V lookup: CDR1 SGHTA, CDR2 FQGTGA. CDR3 residues: CASSLSSGTSYEQYF. The CDR3 bases are TGTGCCAGCAGCTTAAGTTCCGGGACAAGCTACGAGCAGTACTTC.

The J gene is TRBJ1-2, the V gene TRBV6-6; D uncertain. The ends were cut back, 2 bases at V and 0 bases at J, with 10 bases in the middle. This CDR3 region has 15 residues. Germline assignment: CDR1 MNHNY and CDR2 SVGAGI (reference sequence). The CDR3 nucleotides read TGTGCCAGCAGTTACCGAGGAGGGTCTAACTATGGCTACACCTTC. Amino acid sequence: CASSYRGGSNYGYTF.

The chain recombines TRBV7-2 with TRBJ1-1; no clear D gene. Germline assignment: CDR1 SGHTA and CDR2 FQGNSA. Trimming took off 3 bases at V and 3 bases at J, with 11 bases between the two ends. The CDR3 has 14 amino acids. The CDR3 DNA is TGTGCCAGCAGCTTCTCCAGTTCTTACACTGAAGCTTTCTTT. Translated: CASSFSSSYTEAFF.

The chain recombines TRBV6-6 with TRBJ2-7; D possibly corresponds to TRBD1 (6 bases). Germline-derived CDR1 and CDR2 are MNHNY and SVGAGI (reference sequence). Trimming removed 4 bases at V and 1 base at J, with 11 bases between. CDR3 size: 14 residues. The CDR3 reads CASSFPQGSYEQYF. CDR3 in DNA: TGTGCCAGCAGTTTCCCACAGGGTTCCTACGAGCAGTACTTC.

The CDR3 protein is CATRQLSYNEQFF. CDR3 nucleotide sequence: TGTGCCACCCGACAGCTGTCCTACAATGAGCAGTTCTTC. The chain uses TRBV7-9 and TRBJ2-1; weak D call: TRBD1 (5 bases). Germline CDR1 SEHNR, CDR2 FQNEAQ (reference sequence). This CDR3 spans 13 amino acids. Trimming took off 10 bases at V and 1 base at J, with 11 bases between the two ends.

CDR3 coding DNA: TGTGCCAGCTCACCGGCTGTTTTCCCCTCTGGGGCCAACGTCCTGACTTTC. It is translated as CASSPAVFPSGANVLTF. This chain links TRBV18 with TRBJ2-6; D gene unclear. V lost 3 bases and J lost 0, with 12 bases in between. CDR1 is KGHSH, CDR2 LQKENI, per germline. The CDR3 covers 17 residues.

The chain uses TRBV4-1 and TRBJ2-7; 10 bases agree with TRBD1. V shed 6 bases, J shed 6 bases, and the junction held 8 bases outside the gene matches. Germline V CDR1 and CDR2: MGHRA, YSYEKL. This CDR3 is 14 amino acids long. For the CDR3, the DNA is TGCGCCAGCAGTGATGGGACAGGGGTGATCGAGCAGTACTTC. Translation: CASSDGTGVIEQYF.